The 28 T cell receptor beta chains presented below share a single source sample, sequenced in a study of OX40 agonist ivuxolimab in advanced cancers. To prepare the library, the immunoSEQ multiplex PCR assay was applied. TCRdb re-hosts the immuneACCESS table, in-frame sequences only. Its copies lack some clones; in the studies checked, an unresolved V gene accounts for under half of them, and the cause for the rest is not known. This sample lists over 65,000 clones; about nine tenths were detected once. The ten biggest clones cover 0.5% to 0.6% of the sample. The sequenced sample was CD4+ or CD8+ T cells sorted from blood, obtained in a trial of the OX40 agonist ivuxolimab. These receptors all stem from an adult with an advanced solid tumor such as melanoma, head and neck, liver or kidney cancer.

J is TRBJ1-4 and V is TRBV28, with a weak D call TRBD1 (5 bases). V dropped 5 bases and J dropped 2 bases, with 12 bases sitting between them. The germline CDR1 and CDR2 sequences are MDHEN and SYDVKM. The CDR3 is 15 residues long. CDR3 in amino acids: CASSPGGNTNEKLFF. The CDR3 bases are TGTGCCAGCAGTCCTGGGGGGAACACTAATGAAAAACTGTTTTTT.

This clone came up once. The chain joins TRBV10-3 to TRBJ2-3, with TRBD2 as a possible D gene (5 bases). This CDR3 is built from 15 residues. CDR1 and CDR2 (germline): ENHRY, SYGVKD. The ends were cut back, 3 bases at V and 6 bases at J, with 16 bases in the middle. CDR3 protein: CAISDGSATLDTQYF. CDR3 in DNA: TGTGCCATCAGTGACGGTAGCGCGACGTTGGATACGCAGTATTTT.

The V call is TRBV7-2, the J call TRBJ2-5; 7 bases are shared with TRBD1. The CDR3 length is 15 residues. Germline values: CDR1 SGHTA, CDR2 FQGNSA. Trimming took 1 base from V and 0 from J; bases not matched to a gene: 2. The CDR3 sequence: CASSLVGTDQETQYF. The CDR3 bases are TGTGCCAGCAGCTTAGTCGGGACAGACCAAGAGACCCAGTACTTC.

The gene calls are TRBV4-2 and TRBJ2-1; no reliable D call. The length of the CDR3 is 16 residues. The V gene's germline CDR1 is LGHNA and CDR2 YNFKEQ. V dropped 1 base and J dropped 0 bases, with 10 bases sitting between them. The CDR3 protein is CASSQVSKNSYNEQFF. The CDR3 region has the DNA TGTGCCAGCAGCCAAGTTTCGAAAAACTCCTACAATGAGCAGTTCTTC.

CDR3 region: CASIKRGREDTQYF. The CDR3 DNA reads TGTGCCAGCATAAAAAGGGGGCGCGAAGATACGCAGTATTTT. This chain uses TRBV27 with TRBJ2-3, with TRBD1 matching over 7 bases. The CDR3 totals 14 residues. The J segment lost 5 bases and the V segment lost 7 bases, leaving 9 bases of the junction unmatched. Germline V gives CDR1 MNHEY, CDR2 SMNVEV (reference sequence).

J is TRBJ2-2 and V is TRBV19; 9 bases are a match to TRBD2. J lost 5 bases, V lost 6 bases, and 13 bases had no gene match. This CDR3 comprises 17 residues. Germline V lookup: CDR1 LNHDA, CDR2 SQIVND (reference sequence). CDR3 protein: CASRGPGTSRGTGELFF. The CDR3 nucleotides read TGTGCCAGTAGGGGCCCCGGGACTAGCAGGGGAACCGGGGAGCTGTTTTTT. Full variable domain (remainder filled in from reference TRBV19 and TRBJ2-2): DGGITQSPKYLFRKEGQNVTLSCEQNLNHDAMYWYRQDPGQGLRLIYYSQIVNDFQKGDIAEGYSVSREKKESFPLTVTSAQKNPTAFYLCASRGPGTSRGTGELFFGEGSRLTVL.

The chain uses TRBV18 and TRBJ1-1, with 7 bases matching TRBD1. Germline V gene sequence: CDR1 KGHSH, CDR2 LQKENI. The CDR3 has 16 residues. V was pared by 3 bases and J by 4 bases, with 11 bases of the junction left unmatched. CDR3 coding DNA: TGTGCCAGCTCACCCCGGAGCGGACAGGAGGGCACTGAAGCTTTCTTT. This gives the protein CASSPRSGQEGTEAFF.

The V call is TRBV6-5, the J call TRBJ1-2; possible D gene TRBD1, 5 bases. V was trimmed by 7 bases and J by 1 base, leaving 10 bases between them. The CDR3 totals 13 residues. The germline gives CDR1 MNHEY, CDR2 SVGAGI. This CDR3 is CASKMTDNYGYTF. Here the CDR3 DNA reads TGTGCCAGCAAAATGACAGATAACTATGGCTACACCTTC.

This chain uses TRBV5-4 with TRBJ2-3; no clear D. Germline values: CDR1 SGHNT, CDR2 YYREEE (reference sequence). Trimming took off 0 bases at V and 1 base at J, with 12 bases between the two ends. This CDR3 is built from 16 residues. CDR3 nucleotide sequence: TGTGCCAGCAGCTTGGGGGGTTTGGACGGCACAGATACGCAGTATTTT. This codes for CASSLGGLDGTDTQYF.

The rearrangement uses TRBV7-2 and TRBJ2-7, with D uncertain. CDR1 and CDR2 (germline): SGHTA, FQGNSA. Trimming took 1 base from V and 0 from J, leaving 10 bases between them. The length of the CDR3 is 15 residues. The CDR3 region is CASSLVGRNSYEQYF. CDR3 bases: TGTGCCAGCAGCTTAGTTGGTAGGAACTCCTACGAGCAGTACTTC.

The chain employs TRBV7-2 and TRBJ2-5, with 7 bases that match TRBD2. V lost 0 bases, J lost 9 bases, and 7 bases stayed unmatched. The CDR3 contains 14 residues. Germline V gene sequence: CDR1 SGHTA, CDR2 FQGNSA. CDR3 DNA: TGTGCCAGCAGCTTAGCGACTAGCCCCCGGGCCCAGTACTTC. It encodes CASSLATSPRAQYF.

This chain connects TRBV5-1 to TRBJ2-3, with 9 positions matching TRBD2. The V gene's germline CDR1 is SGHRS and CDR2 YFSETQ. V dropped 0 bases and J dropped 4; count of bases not matched to a gene: 6. The length of the CDR3 is 16 residues. The DNA of the CDR3 is TGCGCCAGCAGCTTGGTAATAGCGGGAGCCCCAGATACGCAGTATTTT. Its protein product is CASSLVIAGAPDTQYF.

This clone was observed once. One end of the junction fails to match germline, which may point to a read error. CDR3 sequence reads: CIVSTDTQYF. The CDR3 DNA reads as TGTATCGTTAGCACAGATACGCAGTATTTT. This chain links TRBV29-1 with TRBJ2-3, with no clear D. Germline CDR1 and CDR2: SQVTM and ANQGSEA. The CDR3 length is 10 residues.

V gene TRBV5-1 combines with J gene TRBJ1-1; D gene uncertain. V lost 0 bases and J 7 bases, leaving 16 bases between the germline ends. Looked up from germline, CDR1 is SGHRS and CDR2 is YFSETQ. The CDR3 runs to 15 residues. The CDR3 sequence is CASSLEGRRSGEAFF. In DNA, the CDR3 is TGCGCCAGCAGCTTGGAAGGGAGACGCTCCGGTGAAGCTTTCTTT. Full variable domain (missing parts from reference TRBV5-1 and TRBJ1-1): KAGVTQTPRYLIKTRGQQVTLSCSPISGHRSVSWYQQTPGQGLQFLFEYFSETQRNKGNFPGRFSGRQFSNSRSEMNVSTLELGDSALYLCASSLEGRRSGEAFFGQGTRLTVV.

The CDR3 reads CASSRHATINYGYTF. The CDR3 region has the DNA TGTGCCAGCAGCCGACACGCCACAATTAACTATGGCTACACCTTC. The chain employs TRBV28 and TRBJ1-2, with D uncertain. The ends were cut back, 6 bases at V and 1 base at J, with 15 bases in the middle. Germline CDR1 and CDR2: MDHEN and SYDVKM. CDR3 length equals 15 residues.

The rearrangement links TRBV7-3 to TRBJ2-3; TRBD2 matches 16 bases. Germline values: CDR1 SGHTA, CDR2 FQGTGA. Unmatched junction bases numbered 5, after V lost 5 bases and J lost 0 bases. The CDR3 runs 18 residues. CDR3 protein: CASSPGTSGGASTDTQYF. CDR3 DNA: TGTGCCAGCAGCCCAGGGACTAGCGGGGGGGCTAGCACAGATACGCAGTATTTT.

This chain joins TRBV19 and TRBJ1-3, with D maybe TRBD1 (5 bases). The CDR3 totals 15 residues. V lost 5 bases to trimming and J lost 0 bases, with 11 bases between them. CDR1 is LNHDA, CDR2 SQIVND, per germline (reference sequence). CDR3: CASSRPGSSGNTIYF. The CDR3 bases are TGTGCCAGTAGTCGACCAGGGAGCTCTGGAAACACCATATATTTT.

This clone showed up just a few times. The rearrangement uses TRBV2 and TRBJ2-7; TRBD1 might be the D (6 bases). V lost 2 bases and J lost 3, with 14 bases in between. CDR1 and CDR2 (germline): SNHLY, FYNNEI. CDR3 length: 15 amino acids. DNA for the CDR3: TGTGCCAGCAGTGAAATCATCGGACAGCGCTACGAGCAGTACTTC. Its translation: CASSEIIGQRYEQYF.

The chain couples TRBV7-8 to TRBJ2-1, with D uncertain. Per the germline V gene, CDR1 is SGHVS and CDR2 is FQNEAQ. This CDR3 region has 16 residues. V was shortened by 2 bases and J by 4 bases, with 15 bases between the two germline ends. The CDR3 sequence: CASSLLRADAYNEQFF. CDR3 in DNA: TGTGCCAGCAGCTTACTCCGGGCCGACGCATACAATGAGCAGTTCTTC.

This clone was observed once. The gene calls are TRBV5-1 and TRBJ2-1; D unresolved. CDR1 is SGHRS, CDR2 YFSETQ, per germline. The V end lost 4 bases, the J end lost 4 bases, and 15 bases lay between the germline ends. CDR3 size: 15 residues. The CDR3 coding sequence is TGCGCCAGCAGCCCATTGAGTCCCGGGTACAATGAGCAGTTCTTC. It encodes CASSPLSPGYNEQFF.

V usage is TRBV9 and J usage is TRBJ2-5; perhaps TRBD1 as D (5 bases). Germline CDR1 is SGDLS and CDR2 is YYNGEE. V dropped 4 bases and J dropped 5 bases, with 15 bases sitting between them. The CDR3 loop spans 14 amino acids. CDR3 sequence: CASSPDSRVETQYF. The CDR3 DNA sequence: TGTGCCAGCAGCCCAGACAGTCGGGTCGAGACCCAGTACTTC.

The V call is TRBV19, the J call TRBJ2-1; the match to TRBD2 covers 13 bases. Unmatched junction bases numbered 2, after V lost 1 base and J lost 8 bases. The germline V gene encodes CDR1 LNHDA and CDR2 SQIVND (reference sequence). This CDR3 is built from 15 residues. In nucleotides, the CDR3 is TGTGCCAGTAGTATAGGACTAGCGGGAGGTTATGAGCAGTTCTTC. This codes for CASSIGLAGGYEQFF.

The sample holds a few counts of this clone. V is TRBV5-1 and J is TRBJ2-5, with D hard to call. V lost 1 base and J 5 bases, leaving 6 bases between the germline ends. This CDR3 is 12 amino acids long. Per the germline V gene, CDR1 is SGHRS and CDR2 is YFSETQ. The CDR3: CASSLSLETQYF. The CDR3 DNA reads TGCGCCAGCAGCTTGTCCCTGGAGACCCAGTACTTC.

The gene calls are TRBV29-1 and TRBJ2-5; D gene uncertain. The CDR3 is 11 residues long. CDR1 is SQVTM and CDR2 is ANQGSEA in the germline V gene. V was shortened by 5 bases and J by 1 base, with 5 bases between the two germline ends. Here the CDR3 DNA reads TGCAGCGTTAGACCCCAAGAGACCCAGTACTTC. Its translation: CSVRPQETQYF.

This chain links TRBV29-1 with TRBJ1-3; D is ambiguous. V shed 2 bases and J shed 0 bases, with 8 bases lying between them. Germline CDR1 SQVTM, CDR2 ANQGSEA. CDR3 length: 14 residues. Here the CDR3 reads CSVELPISGNTIYF. For the CDR3, the DNA is TGCAGCGTTGAACTTCCTATCTCTGGAAACACCATATATTTT.

This chain uses TRBV4-3 with TRBJ2-2, with 11 bases that match TRBD2. The CDR3 contains 15 residues. V lost 6 bases to trimming and J lost 4 bases; unmatched junction nucleotides: 4. Germline values: CDR1 LGHNA, CDR2 YSLEER. CDR3 sequence: CASRLAGVTTGELFF. The CDR3 nucleotides read TGCGCCAGCAGACTAGCGGGAGTGACCACCGGGGAGCTGTTTTTT.

The V and J genes are TRBV9 and TRBJ2-7; D perhaps matches TRBD1 (6 bases). The V gene lost 0 bases and the J gene lost 3 bases, with 16 bases spanning the gap. CDR3 size: 16 residues. The V gene's germline CDR1 is SGDLS and CDR2 YYNGEE. The chain's CDR3 is CASSVGTKPGDYEQYF. The CDR3, as DNA: TGTGCCAGCAGCGTAGGTACCAAGCCAGGGGACTACGAGCAGTACTTC.

This chain uses TRBV6-5 with TRBJ2-1, with D maybe TRBD2 (5 bases). V shed 5 bases and J shed 2 bases, with 13 bases lying between them. Germline-derived CDR1 and CDR2 are MNHEY and SVGAGI. CDR3 length equals 15 residues. The CDR3 loop reads CASSPTDGAYNEQFF. For the CDR3, the DNA is TGTGCCAGCAGTCCCACGGACGGGGCCTACAATGAGCAGTTCTTC.